These T cell receptor beta chains were read from a single sample in a study of spatial heterogeneity in lung cancer. TCRdb analysed the 5' RACE reads with MiXCR anew, one entry per CDR3 protein. The sample records 45,000 to 55,000 distinct CDR3 sequences, roughly 5% being singletons. The sample consisted of PBMCs, taken at surgery. The origin of the receptors is a male donor with early-stage non-small cell lung cancer. The CDR3 runs from the conserved cysteine through the conserved F or W. The D gene is left open where the match is weak. The size entry is marked missing in some rows and otherwise reads once, few, many or a size class.

many,TRBD2,TRBV27,TRBJ2-1,CASRLAGVNEQFF,TGTGCCAGTCGACTAGCGGGCGTCAATGAGCAGTTCTTC
NA,TRBD2,TRBV6-2/TRBV6-3,TRBJ2-7,CASWTSGRYEQYF,TGTGCCAGCTGGACTAGCGGGAGGTACGAGCAGTACTTC
NA,NA,TRBV5-1,TRBJ2-5,CASSSNPTVKETQYF,TGCGCCAGCAGCTCTAATCCGACAGTCAAGGAGACCCAGTACTTC
few,NA,TRBV20-1,TRBJ2-1,CSAPRQTWHEQFF,TGCAGTGCTCCTCGTCAAACCTGGCATGAGCAGTTCTTC
many,TRBD2,TRBV5-6,TRBJ2-1,CASLLAGVVYEQFF,TGTGCCAGCCTTCTAGCGGGAGTCGTCTATGAGCAGTTCTTC
many,NA,TRBV12-3/TRBV12-4,TRBJ1-2,CASSKRGNYGYTF,TGTGCCAGCAGCAAGAGGGGTAACTATGGCTACACCTTC
many,NA,TRBV7-9,TRBJ1-2,CASSLMSVGYTF,TGTGCCAGCAGCTTAATGTCTGTAGGCTACACCTTC
few,NA,TRBV3-1,TRBJ1-6,CASSQGPLPNSPLHF,TGTGCCAGCAGCCAGGGGCCCCTTCCCAATTCACCCCTCCACTTT
many,TRBD2,TRBV12-3/TRBV12-4,TRBJ2-5,CASSKAGEGQETQYF,TGTGCCAGCAGTAAAGCGGGAGAGGGACAAGAGACCCAGTACTTC
many,NA,TRBV20-1,TRBJ1-6,CSARNTGLNSPLHF,TGCAGTGCTAGAAATACAGGGTTGAATTCACCCCTCCACTTT
few,TRBD2,TRBV5-4,TRBJ2-1,CASSFGQRERNEQFF,TGTGCCAGCAGCTTTGGGCAGCGGGAGCGAAATGAGCAGTTCTTC
many,TRBD1,TRBV7-3,TRBJ2-7,CASHRGGEQYF,TGTGCCAGCCACAGGGGTGGCGAGCAGTACTTC
many,TRBD1,TRBV28,TRBJ2-7,CASSPTFGTGDYEQYF,TGTGCCAGCAGTCCCACTTTTGGGACAGGGGACTACGAGCAGTACTTC
many,NA,TRBV2,TRBJ2-5,CASSETETQYF,TGTGCCAGCAGTGAAACGGAGACCCAGTACTTC
many,TRBD1,TRBV29-1,TRBJ2-7,CSVSGTGVYEQYF,TGCAGCGTTTCCGGGACAGGCGTCTACGAGCAGTACTTC
NA,TRBD1,TRBV5-1,TRBJ1-6,CASSLDGPGQGARVLHF,TGCGCCAGCAGCTTGGACGGCCCGGGACAGGGGGCGCGGGTCCTCCACTTT
many,NA,TRBV7-2,TRBJ1-2,CASSLAKTRYGYTF,TGTGCCAGCAGCTTAGCGAAAACACGCTATGGCTACACCTTC
many,TRBD2,TRBV20-1,TRBJ2-1,CSARSASGRAAFNEQFF,TGCAGTGCTAGATCAGCTAGCGGGAGGGCCGCCTTTAATGAGCAGTTCTTC
many,NA,TRBV28,TRBJ2-1,CAVHWTGGEQFF,TGTGCCGTACATTGGACGGGGGGCGAGCAGTTCTTC
many,NA,TRBV3-1,TRBJ1-1,CASSLRQAGTEAFF,TGTGCCAGCAGCCTGCGACAGGCAGGCACTGAAGCTTTCTTT
NA,TRBD2,TRBV5-1,TRBJ2-3,CASSLGTSGVDTQYF,TGCGCCAGCAGCTTGGGGACTAGCGGGGTCGATACGCAGTATTTT
many,NA,TRBV28,TRBJ2-2,CASSLWMGDNTGELFF,TGTGCCAGCAGTTTATGGATGGGGGATAACACCGGGGAGCTGTTTTTT
few,TRBD2,TRBV20-1,TRBJ2-1,CSAWTSGSYNEQFF,TGCAGTGCATGGACTAGCGGGAGTTACAATGAGCAGTTCTTC
many,TRBD1,TRBV10-1,TRBJ2-7,CASSESIRGQDEQYF,TGCGCCAGCAGTGAGTCGATTCGGGGACAGGACGAGCAGTACTTC
many,TRBD2,TRBV11-2,TRBJ2-1,CASSLVGAGTSGYNEQFF,TGTGCCAGCAGCTTAGTCGGAGCCGGGACTAGCGGATACAATGAGCAGTTCTTC
many,TRBD2,TRBV2,TRBJ2-1,CASSELAGVSNEQFF,TGTGCCAGCAGTGAACTAGCGGGAGTAAGTAATGAGCAGTTCTTC